This T cell receptor (beta chain) was observed in a study of T cell responses to AZD1222 COVID-19 vaccine. Findings and limits, study-wide: Repertoires were sampled only after the peak T cell response. Researchers report vaccine-associated CD4 TCRs spanning spike, with dominance at 160-218 and 743-854. Seropositive AZD1222 recipients at baseline numbered only 6 or 7.

Only one count was recorded for this clone. The target antigen is unknown. Germline V lookup: CDR1 LNHDA, CDR2 SQIVND (reference sequence). Between the trimmed V and J ends, which lost 6 bases and 0 bases, there was a span of 15 bases. The length of the CDR3 is 16 residues. Assay used: immunoSEQ multiplex PCR; TCRdb lists only in-frame clones, some missing. Seen here are 100,000 or so clones, around 95% observed once, and the top ten hold 2.2%. The TCR sequence derives from an adult in good health. The input for sequencing was peripheral blood, taken on day 0 of AZD1222 vaccination. The gene calls are TRBV19 and TRBJ1-5, with D perhaps TRBD1 (6 bases). The CDR3: CASSWGVGGSNQPQHF. The CDR3 nucleotides read TGTGCCAGTAGCTGGGGGGTAGGGGGTAGCAATCAGCCCCAGCATTTT.